The T cell receptor (beta chain) described here comes from a study of Ad26.COV2.S vaccination and SARS-CoV-2 variants. Regarding treatment: some 20 received Ad26.COV2.S at low or high dose, single or two shots; about 5 received placebo; per-sample allocation not given. Collection of the samples took place on day 63 after the first injection of vaccine or placebo. Only in-frame clones appear in the TCRdb table, and some are missing; sequencing was by immunoSEQ multiplex PCR. The table includes approximately 500,000 clones, about 83% detected once. The clonotype comes from a person aged 18-65 years who received the Ad26.COV2.S COVID-19 vaccine or a placebo. This sample comprised peripheral blood, obtained in a trial of Ad26.COV2.S vaccine versus placebo.

The CDR3 is CASSFIAKNIQYF. The CDR3 nucleotides read TGTGCCAGCAGTTTTATAGCCAAAAACATTCAGTACTTC. The chain has TRBV6-2 or TRBV6-3 and TRBJ2-4; D gene uncertain. The germline V gene has CDR1 MNHEY and CDR2 SVGEGT. V was shortened by 4 bases and J by 0 bases, with 4 bases between the two germline ends. This CDR3 is built from 13 residues.